Below, one TCR beta chain is given with its context. The antigen remains unidentified. Then a second PCR, running roughly 7 to 11 cycles, was carried out with a sample-barcoded 5' primer and a J-beta primer mix. TCRdb itself ran the 5' RACE reads through MiXCR, one entry per CDR3 protein. There are roughly 680,000 distinct CDR3 sequences in the sample; around 52% occur only once, and less than 15% lies in the top ten. These data come from a study of blood T cells in healthy people across ages. CDR3 length equals 14 residues. Germline V gene sequence: CDR1 DFQATT, CDR2 SNEGSKA (reference sequence). V was cut by 6 bases and J by 3 bases, with 15 bases left in between. General study findings and limits: In older individuals, TCR beta diversity per million T cells was lower, falling roughly linearly with age.

The chain couples TRBV20-1 to TRBJ1-5, with D possibly being TRBD1 (6 bases). Sequencing used blood. This sequence was found in a woman of 80 years or more in good health. The CDR3 nucleotides are TGCAGTGCACGGACAGAGCACGTCAATCAGCCCCAGCATTTT. Amino acids: CSARTEHVNQPQHF.